This passage covers 9 T cell receptor beta chains from one sample sequenced in a study of cytomegalovirus exposure and HLA in healthy donors. 13 Jbeta primers and 60 Vbeta primers were used for the PCR. Only in-frame clones appear in the TCRdb table, and some are missing; sequencing was by immunoSEQ multiplex PCR. This sample has about 120,000 clones, with 80% found just once. The sequenced sample was PBMCs. The receptors were gathered from a male donor in good health and CMV-seronegative.

This clone was seen more than once but under ten times. This sequence joins TRBV27 and TRBJ2-1; 10 nucleotides align to TRBD2. The junction had 6 bases not matched to a gene; V was cut back by 7 bases and J by 6 bases. CDR1 is MNHEY and CDR2 is SMNVEV in the germline V gene (reference sequence). This CDR3 comprises 14 residues. CDR3: CASTPSGRGNEQFF. In DNA form, the CDR3 reads TGTGCCAGCACCCCTAGCGGGAGAGGCAATGAGCAGTTCTTC.

This chain connects TRBV30 to TRBJ2-1; D is possibly TRBD2 (6 bases). The CDR3 sequence is 14 residues long. Germline V gene sequence: CDR1 GTSNPN, CDR2 SVGIG (reference sequence). The ends were cut back, 5 bases at V and 8 bases at J, with 19 bases in the middle. The CDR3 bases are TGTGCCTGGCTCACCGGGACTGGAGCCCATGAGCAGTTCTTC. Amino acid sequence: CAWLTGTGAHEQFF.

CDR3 amino acids: CASSLTGLHEQFF. As DNA, the CDR3 is TGTGCCAGCAGCTTAACGGGGCTCCATGAGCAGTTCTTC. V is TRBV7-3 and J is TRBJ2-1, with D perhaps matching TRBD1 (5 bases). The CDR3 extends over 13 amino acids. Per the germline V gene, CDR1 is SGHTA and CDR2 is FQGTGA. Trimming left V 0 bases short and J 8 bases short, with 8 bases between.

The chain couples TRBV7-9 to TRBJ2-2; weak D call: TRBD1 (5 bases). The ends were cut back, 2 bases at V and 7 bases at J, with 23 bases in the middle. The CDR3 extends over 18 amino acids. From germline, CDR1 is SEHNR and CDR2 FQNEAQ (reference sequence). The CDR3 protein is CASSLHQGIGAALGELFF. For the CDR3, the DNA is TGTGCCAGCAGCTTACACCAGGGTATTGGCGCGGCACTCGGGGAGCTGTTTTTT.

V is TRBV28 and J is TRBJ1-4, with a tentative D call TRBD1 (5 bases). The germline V and J ends were trimmed by 6 bases and 10 bases, with 21 bases remaining between them. CDR1 is MDHEN and CDR2 is SYDVKM in the germline V gene. CDR3 length equals 15 residues. The CDR3 DNA reads as TGTGCCAGCAGCAAGGGACTGGAACATCTGATAAAACTGTTTTTT. This codes for CASSKGLEHLIKLFF.

Notes on this clone: This sample also contains other DNA sequences that code for the same CDR3. The chain combines TRBV5-1 with TRBJ1-1; 7 bases are a match to TRBD1. This CDR3 has 14 residues. V gave up 4 bases and J gave up 8 bases; unmatched junction bases: 11. CDR1 and CDR2 (germline): SGHRS, YFSETQ. The CDR3 sequence: CASSTLTGEVEAFF. CDR3 sequence (DNA): TGCGCCAGCAGCACGCTTACAGGGGAAGTCGAAGCTTTCTTT.

The chain is built from TRBV5-1 and TRBJ1-3, with a tentative D call TRBD1 (6 bases). The CDR3 runs to 15 residues. The germline V gene has CDR1 SGHRS and CDR2 YFSETQ. Trimming took 4 bases from V and 0 from J, leaving 11 bases between them. CDR3 in amino acids: CASSALTGSGNTIYF. The CDR3 nucleotides are TGCGCCAGCAGCGCCCTGACAGGCTCTGGAAACACCATATATTTT. Supplemented by reference TRBV5-1 and TRBJ1-3, the full variable domain reads KAGVTQTPRYLIKTRGQQVTLSCSPISGHRSVSWYQQTPGQGLQFLFEYFSETQRNKGNFPGRFSGRQFSNSRSEMNVSTLELGDSALYLCASSALTGSGNTIYFGEGSWLTVV.

This chain connects TRBV7-8 to TRBJ1-2; unclear D gene. Trimming left V 5 bases short and J 0 bases short, with 19 bases between. Germline V gene data show CDR1 as SGHVS and CDR2 as FQNEAQ. CDR3 length: 17 residues. CDR3 in DNA: TGTGCCAGCAGCCCGACCCTAATTCAGACTCCTAACTATGGCTACACCTTC. It codes for CASSPTLIQTPNYGYTF.

This clone was counted only a few times. The rearrangement uses TRBV5-6 and TRBJ2-1, with D perhaps matching TRBD2 (5 bases). V lost 1 base, J lost 5 bases, and 7 bases lay in between. The CDR3 has 13 residues. Germline lookup yields CDR1 SGHDT and CDR2 YYEEEE. The chain's CDR3 is CASSLPADNEQFF. The CDR3, as DNA: TGTGCCAGCAGCTTGCCAGCGGACAATGAGCAGTTCTTC. The full variable domain, completed using reference TRBV5-6 and TRBJ2-1, is DAGVTQSPTHLIKTRGQQVTLRCSPKSGHDTVSWYQQALGQGPQFIFQYYEEEERQRGNFPDRFSGHQFPNYSSELNVNALLLGDSALYLCASSLPADNEQFFGPGTRLTVL.